The clone carrying this TCR beta chain was observed a handful of times. Its antigen is still unknown. Germline-derived CDR1 and CDR2 are DFQATT and SNEGSKA (reference sequence). The CDR3 is 15 residues long. Trimming cost V 2 bases and J 5 bases; bases outside gene matches: 8. The data derive from a study of human T cells and chemical hapten exposure. The time point denotes: patch test 2, 6 weeks after DPC sensitization. As to treatment: therapeutic diphenylcyclopropenone sensitization with weekly scalp DPC. Blood draws preceded each patch test application. Alopecia patients deemed DPC-suitable, aged 18 to 70, excluding pregnancy. Before extraction, the whole blood was not fractionated, and total RNA was taken from it. Study-wide findings and caveats: Once DPC sensitization occurred, TCRs above 1 in 1000 frequency showed no change.

TCRdb re-analysed the RACE reads in MiXCR, keeping a single row per CDR3 protein. The top ten hold less than 6.5% of the sample, which has more than 80,000 distinct CDR3 sequences, over 9.5% seen once. Sequencing was performed on whole blood, taken in connection with sensitization to the hapten diphenylcyclopropenone (DPC). This rearrangement joins TRBV20-1 to TRBJ2-1, with 8 bases aligning to TRBD1. The TCR originated in a woman aged 50 to 60 with alopecia areata. Some clones in this sample may be carry-over from other donors' samples. The CDR3 coding sequence is TGCAGTGCTAGATGGACAGGGACAGCTAACAATGAGCAGTTCTTC. As protein: CSARWTGTANNEQFF.